Following are 24 T cell receptor beta chains from one sample sequenced in a study of blood T cells in healthy people across ages. The second PCR ran roughly 7 to 12 cycles with a sample-barcoded 5' primer and J-beta primers. One entry per CDR3 protein results from TCRdb running MiXCR on the 5' RACE reads. The sample has approximately 360,000 distinct CDR3 sequences; over 45% are singletons. Sequencing was performed on blood. The receptors derive from a man aged 55 to 69 in good health.

The chain combines TRBV7-2 with TRBJ2-7, with D possibly matching TRBD1 (6 bases). V was shortened by 5 bases and J by 2 bases, with 16 bases between the two germline ends. The CDR3 loop spans 15 amino acids. The V gene's germline CDR1 is SGHTA and CDR2 FQGNSA. The DNA of the CDR3 is TGTGCCAGCAGCCCAGGGACACTCCCAACCTACGAGCAGTACTTC. Its protein product is CASSPGTLPTYEQYF.

This sequence joins TRBV3-1 and TRBJ1-2; 9 bases agree with TRBD1. Germline loops: CDR1 LGHDT, CDR2 YNNKEL (reference sequence). J was trimmed by 4 bases and V by 3 bases; bases with no gene match: 9. This CDR3 region has 16 residues. The CDR3, as DNA: TGTGCCAGCAGCCACGACTTACAGGGGGCGACCTATGGCTACACCTTC. Protein sequence: CASSHDLQGATYGYTF.

The chain recombines TRBV20-1 with TRBJ1-6, with 10 bases fitting TRBD1. V lost 4 bases, J lost 8 bases, and 5 bases stayed unmatched. This CDR3 comprises 14 residues. From germline, CDR1 is DFQATT and CDR2 SNEGSKA (reference sequence). This CDR3 is CSATTGTGDSPLHF. CDR3 nucleotides: TGCAGTGCTACCACCGGGACAGGGGATTCACCCCTCCACTTT.

The chain is built from TRBV29-1 and TRBJ1-6; no definite D call. Trimming left V 4 bases short and J 8 bases short, with 6 bases between. CDR1 is SQVTM and CDR2 is ANQGSEA in the germline V gene. There are 11 residues in the CDR3. The CDR3 spells CSVGDDSPLHF. The CDR3 nucleotides are TGCAGCGTTGGAGATGATTCACCCCTCCACTTT.

The CDR3 sequence: CASTTGGPYTQYF. The CDR3 DNA is TGTGCCAGCACTACCGGCGGGCCGTATACGCAGTATTTT. The chain links TRBV12-3 or TRBV12-4 to TRBJ2-3; tentative D call: TRBD2 (5 bases). The V gene lost 7 bases and the J gene lost 7 bases, with 15 bases spanning the gap. There are 13 residues in the CDR3.

This chain links TRBV6-2 or TRBV6-3 with TRBJ2-3, with TRBD2 matching 9 bases. CDR1 MNHEY and CDR2 SVGEGT come from the germline V gene. The CDR3 extends over 15 amino acids. With V trimmed by 4 bases and J by 5 bases, 7 bases remained unmatched. The CDR3 reads CASSLPSGERDTQYF. The CDR3 DNA sequence: TGTGCCAGCAGTTTGCCTAGCGGGGAAAGAGATACGCAGTATTTT.

This clonotype was picked up a small number of times. This chain connects TRBV20-1 to TRBJ1-1; D is undetermined. The ends were cut back, 0 bases at V and 3 bases at J, with 5 bases in the middle. The CDR3 loop spans 12 amino acids. From germline, CDR1 is DFQATT and CDR2 SNEGSKA (reference sequence). CDR3 coding DNA: TGCAGTGCTAGAGATGGGTACACTGAAGCTTTCTTT. Translating gives CSARDGYTEAFF.

V gene TRBV4-1 combines with J gene TRBJ2-5; 10 positions agree with TRBD2. The J segment lost 1 base and the V segment lost 0 bases, leaving 8 bases of the junction unmatched. From germline, CDR1 is MGHRA and CDR2 YSYEKL. The CDR3 has 18 residues. In DNA form, the CDR3 reads TGCGCCAGCAGCCAAGATCAGGTAGCGGGGGGCCTCCAAGAGACCCAGTACTTC. Its translation: CASSQDQVAGGLQETQYF.

This clonotype was counted many times. This chain links TRBV7-3 with TRBJ1-2; D remains unclear. From germline, CDR1 is SGHTA and CDR2 FQGTGA. There are 13 residues in the CDR3. Deletions cut 5 bases from V and 1 base from J, with 8 bases between. The DNA for the CDR3 is TGTGCCAGCAGCCCGGGAGTTAACTATGGCTACACCTTC. This codes for CASSPGVNYGYTF.

This clonotype was found many times. This chain's CDR3 is CSATRARGNTGELFF. CDR3 bases: TGCAGTGCTACCAGAGCTAGAGGAAACACCGGGGAGCTGTTTTTT. The chain employs TRBV20-1 and TRBJ2-2; D not certain. The CDR3 is 15 amino acids. CDR1 is DFQATT, CDR2 SNEGSKA, per germline (reference sequence). The V gene lost 4 bases and the J gene lost 2 bases, with 14 bases spanning the gap.

DNA for the CDR3: TGTGCCAGCAGCCTAAAACCCGAGGGATACGAGCAGTACTTC. Translation: CASSLKPEGYEQYF. This chain links TRBV27 with TRBJ2-7; D perhaps matches TRBD2 (5 bases). The CDR3 extends over 14 amino acids. Germline CDR1 and CDR2: MNHEY and SMNVEV (reference sequence). V was trimmed by 6 bases and J by 4 bases, leaving 16 bases between them.

The table lists this clonotype with a few counts. This chain links TRBV20-1 with TRBJ2-5; 9 positions match TRBD1. The closer fit of TRBJ2-7 to the DNA end suggests the J call may be wrong. Germline CDR1 reads DFQATT; CDR2 reads SNEGSKA (reference sequence). The CDR3 has 14 amino acids. CDR3 amino acids: CSAWGGTGKNEQYF. The DNA for the CDR3 is TGCAGTGCTTGGGGAGGGACAGGGAAGAACGAGCAGTACTTC.

The chain combines TRBV11-3 with TRBJ1-6, with D unresolved. Germline V lookup: CDR1 SGHNT, CDR2 YENEEA. The CDR3 length is 14 residues. V lost 6 bases, J lost 10 bases, and 16 bases lay in between. Here the CDR3 DNA reads TGTGCCAGCAGTGGAGCCGGCGTGGGGTCACCCCTCCACTTT. Protein: CASSGAGVGSPLHF.

The rearrangement uses TRBV28 and TRBJ2-5; D gene ambiguous. This CDR3 contains 14 residues. From germline, CDR1 is MDHEN and CDR2 SYDVKM. Between the trimmed V and J ends, which lost 7 bases and 5 bases, there was a span of 17 bases. The CDR3 spells CASTPPLGVETQYF. In nucleotides, the CDR3 is TGTGCCAGCACCCCACCCCTAGGTGTGGAGACCCAGTACTTC.

In this sample, this clonotype turned up once. The chain combines TRBV7-2 with TRBJ1-1, with 7 positions matching TRBD1. Germline-derived CDR1 and CDR2 are SGHTA and FQGNSA. The CDR3 is 15 residues long. With 4 bases clipped from V and 5 bases from J, the junction kept 10 bases outside the gene matches. CDR3 protein: CASSSTGAGVTEAFF. DNA of the CDR3: TGTGCCAGCAGCTCAACAGGGGCCGGGGTAACTGAAGCTTTCTTT.

There are a few counts of this clonotype. J is TRBJ2-7 and V is TRBV7-8, with 8 bases lining up with TRBD1. The CDR3 loop spans 14 amino acids. Trimming took 2 bases from V and 4 from J; bases not matched to a gene: 4. From germline, CDR1 is SGHVS and CDR2 FQNEAQ. The CDR3 nucleotides read TGTGCCAGCAGCTTAAAGGGACAGGTTTACGAGCAGTACTTC. The encoded protein is CASSLKGQVYEQYF. Using reference TRBV7-8 and TRBJ2-7 for the parts outside the CDR3, the full variable domain is GAGVSQSPRYKVAKRGQDVALRCDPISGHVSLFWYQQALGQGPEFLTYFQNEAQLDKSGLPSDRFFAERPEGSVSTLKIQRTQQEDSAVYLCASSLKGQVYEQYFGPGTRLTVT.

This clonotype was seen a few times. This chain links TRBV21-1 with TRBJ2-3. TRBV21-1 is assigned pseudogene status. The CDR3 has 16 residues. CDR3 in amino acids: CASSHPTISLADTQYF. DNA for the CDR3: TGTGCCAGCAGCCACCCGACAATCTCACTGGCAGATACGCAGTATTTT.

The chain carries TRBV7-2 and TRBJ2-5, with TRBD2 matching 11 bases. The germline V gene has CDR1 SGHTA and CDR2 FQGNSA. J lost 7 bases, V lost 1 base, and 8 bases had no gene match. The CDR3 totals 16 residues. The CDR3: CASSLELAGAYGTQYF. Here the CDR3 DNA reads TGTGCCAGCAGCTTAGAACTAGCGGGAGCCTATGGGACCCAGTACTTC. The full variable domain, rest sourced from reference TRBV7-2 and TRBJ2-5, is GAGVSQSPSNKVTEKGKDVELRCDPISGHTALYWYRQSLGQGLEFLIYFQGNSAPDKSGLPSDRFSAERTGGSVSTLTIQRTQQEDSAVYLCASSLELAGAYGTQYFGPGTRLLVL.

The chain recombines TRBV20-1 with TRBJ1-2, with a tentative D call TRBD1 (5 bases). V shed 3 bases and J shed 0 bases, with 26 bases lying between them. The CDR3 runs to 19 residues. The germline gives CDR1 DFQATT, CDR2 SNEGSKA (reference sequence). The CDR3 bases are TGCAGTGCTAGGGTCCCCGGAACACCCTCATTGGACACTAACTATGGCTACACCTTC. It yields the protein CSARVPGTPSLDTNYGYTF.

The V and J genes are TRBV7-9 and TRBJ2-7, with D hard to call. Germline V gives CDR1 SEHNR, CDR2 FQNEAQ (reference sequence). This CDR3 region has 14 residues. V gave up 1 base and J gave up 1 base, with 8 bases separating them. In DNA form, the CDR3 reads TGTGCCAGCAGCTTAGAAGGCAGGTCCTACGAGCAGTACTTC. It encodes CASSLEGRSYEQYF.

This clonotype was seen a handful of times. This chain links TRBV6-4 with TRBJ2-2; unclear D gene. Trimming removed 5 bases at V and 5 bases at J, with 15 bases between. This CDR3 spans 15 amino acids. The germline CDR1 and CDR2 sequences are MRHNA and SNTAGT. Here the CDR3 reads CASSPQSGKTGELFF. CDR3 coding DNA: TGTGCCAGCAGTCCACAGAGTGGGAAGACCGGGGAGCTGTTTTTT.

This clonotype came up a few times. V and J are TRBV27 and TRBJ2-2, with 10 nucleotides matching TRBD2. The trim removed 3 bases at V and 4 bases at J, leaving 8 bases unmatched. From germline, CDR1 is MNHEY and CDR2 SMNVEV (reference sequence). The CDR3 loop spans 17 amino acids. This CDR3 reads CASSFLAGGSSTGELFF. The CDR3 DNA sequence: TGTGCCAGCAGTTTTTTAGCGGGAGGTTCCTCCACCGGGGAGCTGTTTTTT.

The chain combines TRBV2 with TRBJ1-6, with a possible D match to TRBD1 (6 bases). Deletions cut 7 bases from V and 4 bases from J, with 17 bases between. CDR1 is SNHLY and CDR2 is FYNNEI in the germline V gene. The CDR3 contains 16 residues. CDR3 coding DNA: TGTGCCAGCATCCCGCCAGGGGCCTTGTATAATTCACCCCTCCACTTT. It codes for CASIPPGALYNSPLHF.

This chain joins TRBV6-2 or TRBV6-3 and TRBJ1-4; no definite D call. The CDR3 has 11 residues. The germline gives CDR1 MNHEY, CDR2 SVGEGT. Trimming shortened V by 6 bases and J by 8 bases, and 7 bases separated the two germline ends. CDR3 nucleotides: TGTGCCAGCAGACTGGCGGAAAAACTGTTTTTT. This translates into CASRLAEKLFF.